These T cell receptor beta chains were read from a single sample in a study of T cells expressing NK-cell markers. TCRdb re-called the 5' RACE reads and gives one entry per CDR3 protein, without DNA. This listing includes 300,000 to 450,000 distinct CDR3 sequences. The specimen was blood T cells: a sorted CD56 or NKG2C T cell subset, CD4+ or CD8+ T cells, or bulk PBMC T cells (not recorded which). All receptors derive from a man aged 18 to 69 in good health. The CDR3 runs from the conserved cysteine through the conserved F or W. The order of the fields is V gene, J gene, CDR3 protein.

V: TRBV5-6
J: TRBJ2-5
CDR3: CASRKTEETQYF

V: TRBV7-9
J: TRBJ2-7
CDR3: CASSLEAGGFYEQYF

V: TRBV27
J: TRBJ2-1
CDR3: CASSLRGPGLAGGEQFF

V: TRBV5-1
J: TRBJ2-3
CDR3: CASSLVRGAEGTQYF

V: TRBV4-2
J: TRBJ2-5
CDR3: CASSHYKGGNLNQETQYF

V: TRBV18
J: TRBJ1-2
CDR3: CASSETAFYGYTF

V: TRBV12-3/TRBV12-4
J: TRBJ2-7
CDR3: CASSFFGLAPSYEQYF

V: TRBV6-2/TRBV6-3
J: TRBJ2-1
CDR3: CASSYKASSYNEQFF

V: TRBV30
J: TRBJ2-3
CDR3: CAWSYVAASTDTQYF

V: TRBV27
J: TRBJ2-7
CDR3: CASIKLAGGIYEQYF

V: TRBV29-1
J: TRBJ2-2
CDR3: CSSSLQGRTGELFF

V: TRBV7-9
J: TRBJ2-5
CDR3: CASTLAGTETQYF

V: TRBV28
J: TRBJ2-1
CDR3: CASSKGTLTYNEQFF

V: TRBV5-5
J: TRBJ2-5
CDR3: CASSPLGLAGVETQYF

V: TRBV5-1
J: TRBJ1-6
CDR3: CASSQGYGGSYNSPLHF

V: TRBV20-1
J: TRBJ2-4
CDR3: CSARPYPDSGGVAKNIQYF

V: TRBV5-6
J: TRBJ2-1
CDR3: CASSPGVAGGREQFF

V: TRBV6-1
J: TRBJ2-1
CDR3: CASRIQKGVEQFF

V: TRBV27
J: TRBJ2-7
CDR3: CASSNGQRSYEQYF

V: TRBV11-2
J: TRBJ1-2
CDR3: CASSLGVGGSASSYGYTF

V: TRBV10-3
J: TRBJ2-3
CDR3: CAISPTSGGVKLTDTQYF

V: TRBV28
J: TRBJ2-7
CDR3: CASSLPGTGGYEQYF

V: TRBV5-1
J: TRBJ2-5
CDR3: CASSLDYSGSAGETQYF

V: TRBV29-1
J: TRBJ2-4
CDR3: CSVEDRNKNIQYF

V: TRBV6-6
J: TRBJ2-5
CDR3: CASKTGGEETQYF

V: TRBV14
J: TRBJ2-5
CDR3: CASSPAGPTSGQTETQYF

V: TRBV2
J: TRBJ1-4
CDR3: CASRGRFWEKLFF

V: TRBV7-6
J: TRBJ1-1
CDR3: CASSPGQGRSEAFF

V: TRBV6-5
J: TRBJ2-2
CDR3: CASSQVGGFTNTGELFF

V: TRBV5-5
J: TRBJ2-1
CDR3: CASSLGLQAHEQFF

V: TRBV2
J: TRBJ2-3
CDR3: CASLRGLNTDTQYF

V: TRBV6-1
J: TRBJ2-7
CDR3: CASSGSRSSYEQYF

V: TRBV20-1
J: TRBJ1-5
CDR3: CSARDPRGSPQHF

V: TRBV4-1
J: TRBJ2-3
CDR3: CASSPRLESTDTQYF

V: TRBV7-6
J: TRBJ2-5
CDR3: CASSLAFPRETQYF

V: TRBV7-2
J: TRBJ2-1
CDR3: CASSLVGGGLGDEQFF

V: TRBV20-1
J: TRBJ1-6
CDR3: CSAGQPGTEFSSPLHF

V: TRBV7-2
J: TRBJ2-5
CDR3: CASSFGGGVSQETQYF

V: TRBV12-3/TRBV12-4
J: TRBJ2-3
CDR3: CASSLGSGSTDTQYF

V: TRBV6-1
J: TRBJ2-7
CDR3: CASRPRGGRGNYEQYF

V: TRBV7-9
J: TRBJ2-5
CDR3: CASSPKRGQETQYF

V: TRBV18
J: TRBJ2-1
CDR3: CAGSGAISYNEQFF

V: TRBV24-1
J: TRBJ2-7
CDR3: CATSPGQGRREQYF

V: TRBV5-1
J: TRBJ1-5
CDR3: CASRKGQGDNQPQHF

V: TRBV29-1
J: TRBJ2-1
CDR3: CSVEDPHHGLADYNEQFF

V: TRBV12-3/TRBV12-4
J: TRBJ2-1
CDR3: CASRVGRGLDEQFF

V: TRBV7-2
J: TRBJ2-5
CDR3: CASSLQEGRVETQYF

V: TRBV6-5
J: TRBJ2-7
CDR3: CASSYSDPRLGEQYF